The table lists the clone carrying this TCR beta chain with many counts. Disease lasting under 3 months, a NOSPECS grade of at least 4, and a Clinical Activity Score of at least 3 were features of the ophthalmopathy patients. The data derive from a study of T cells in Graves' hyperthyroidism and ophthalmopathy. At the level of the study: At initial diagnosis, before any treatment had begun, peripheral blood was obtained.

Using RNA transcripts as the source, TCR beta CDR3 regions were amplified. In the first-round RT-PCR of the TCR CDR3, the HTBI primer set was used. One entry per CDR3 protein results from TCRdb running MiXCR on the multiplex PCR reads. Among 600,000 to 700,000 distinct CDR3 sequences listed, about 15% were seen once. J lost 2 bases, V lost 3 bases, and 1 base had no gene match. The CDR3 is 13 residues long. Germline CDR1 reads MDHEN; CDR2 reads SYDVKM. The sequence was collected from a woman between 40 and 55 years old with Graves' ophthalmopathy. The sequencing input was blood. The V call is TRBV28, the J call TRBJ2-7, with 7 nucleotides matching TRBD2. The CDR3 spells CASSFAGAYEQYF. CDR3 sequence (DNA): TGTGCCAGCAGTTTCGCGGGAGCCTACGAGCAGTACTTC.